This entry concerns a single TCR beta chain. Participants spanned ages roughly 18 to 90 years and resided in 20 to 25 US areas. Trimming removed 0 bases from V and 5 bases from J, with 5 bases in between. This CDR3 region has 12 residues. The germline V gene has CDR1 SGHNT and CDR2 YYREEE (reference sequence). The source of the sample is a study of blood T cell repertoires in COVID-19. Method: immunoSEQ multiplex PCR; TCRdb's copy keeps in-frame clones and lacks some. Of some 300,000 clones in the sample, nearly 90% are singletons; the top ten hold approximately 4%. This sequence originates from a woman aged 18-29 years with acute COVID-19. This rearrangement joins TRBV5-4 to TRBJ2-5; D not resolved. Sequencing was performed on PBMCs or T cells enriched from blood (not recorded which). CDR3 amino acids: CASSLVGETQYF. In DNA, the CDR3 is TGTGCCAGCAGCTTGGTGGGCGAGACCCAGTACTTC.